This entry lists 9 T cell receptor beta chains sequenced from one sample in a study of blood T cells in healthy people across ages. A J-beta primer mix and a sample-barcoded 5' primer were used in a second PCR of about 7 to 12 cycles. TCRdb fed the 5' RACE reads into MiXCR, producing one record per CDR3 protein. The sample gives roughly 860,000 distinct CDR3 sequences, about 62% of which show up once; 25% to 35% is in the top ten. The source material was blood. These receptor sequences come from a man aged 25-40 years in good health.

This chain uses TRBV5-1 with TRBJ2-5, with a possible D match to TRBD2 (6 bases). The V gene's germline CDR1 is SGHRS and CDR2 YFSETQ. V lost 0 bases, J lost 1 base, and 10 bases lay in between. The CDR3 has 15 residues. The CDR3 spells CASSLGVAAQETQYF. DNA for the CDR3: TGCGCCAGCAGCTTGGGTGTAGCGGCCCAAGAGACCCAGTACTTC.

This clonotype was seen a few times. The junction and the germline gene differ at one end; a read error may be behind it. The CDR3 nucleotides are TGTGCCAGCAGTATATCCGGGACACCAAGCAATCAGCCCCAGCATTTT. Translated, it gives CASSISGTPSNQPQHF. The rearrangement uses TRBV27 and TRBJ1-5; possibly TRBD1 for D (6 bases). The germline gives CDR1 MNHEY, CDR2 SMNVEV (reference sequence). This CDR3 region has 16 residues.

The rearrangement links TRBV7-8 to TRBJ1-2, with 8 bases identical to TRBD1. J gave up 4 bases and V 0 bases, and 1 base lay outside the gene matches. The CDR3 loop spans 14 amino acids. Germline V CDR1 and CDR2: SGHVS, FQNEAQ. As DNA, the CDR3 is TGTGCCAGCAGCTTAGCGCAGGGGGCCTATGGCTACACCTTC. Encoded protein: CASSLAQGAYGYTF.

The chain is built from TRBV7-9 and TRBJ2-3, with D possibly TRBD2 on 6 matching bases. Trimming stripped 3 bases from V and 2 bases from J, with 15 bases between. The CDR3 runs to 16 residues. CDR1 and CDR2 from the germline V gene are SEHNR and FQNEAQ (reference sequence). The DNA for the CDR3 is TGTGCCAGCAGCTTTAGCGGCCCAAGGGTCACAGATACGCAGTATTTT. Encoded protein: CASSFSGPRVTDTQYF.

V and J are TRBV6-2 or TRBV6-3 and TRBJ2-1, with no clear D. Germline V lookup: CDR1 MNHEY, CDR2 SVGEGT. The CDR3 spans 12 residues. The V gene lost 8 bases and the J gene lost 10 bases, with 15 bases spanning the gap. In DNA, the CDR3 is TGTGCCAGCTGCTCGCTAGAGTGGGAGCAGTTCTTC. Its translation: CASCSLEWEQFF.

The chain carries TRBV29-1 and TRBJ2-1; the D gene is possibly TRBD1 (6 bases). The V and J ends lost 4 bases and 14 bases respectively, with 15 bases between them. The CDR3 consists of 11 residues. Per germline, CDR1 SQVTM and CDR2 ANQGSEA. CDR3 DNA sequence: TGCAGCGTTGCTGGGGGCCCGAGGAAGTTCTTC. Translating it yields CSVAGGPRKFF.

For this clonotype: The junction differs from germline at one of its ends, possibly a read error. The chain joins TRBV20-1 to TRBJ2-3; D might be TRBD1 or TRBD2, each matching 5 bases. The length of the CDR3 is 14 residues. CDR1 DFQATT and CDR2 SNEGSKA come from the germline V gene (reference sequence). The CDR3 DNA reads as TGCAGTGCTAGAGTGGCAGCTAGCACAGGTACGCAGTATTTT. Its protein is CSARVAASTGTQYF.

V is TRBV29-1 and J is TRBJ2-5; D is uncertain. The closer fit of TRBJ2-7 to the DNA end suggests the J call may be wrong. Germline assignment: CDR1 SQVTM and CDR2 ANQGSEA. The CDR3 runs 15 residues. The CDR3 loop is CSVVGRTGQLYEQYF. The DNA of the CDR3 is TGCAGCGTTGTTGGACGGACGGGTCAACTCTACGAGCAGTACTTC.

The chain combines TRBV9 with TRBJ2-1; 9 bases are shared with TRBD2. Germline CDR1 is SGDLS and CDR2 is YYNGEE. This CDR3 has 15 residues. V was pared by 4 bases and J by 5 bases, with 7 bases of the junction left unmatched. CDR3 residues: CASSTTSGRNNEQFF. The CDR3, as DNA: TGTGCCAGCAGCACCACTAGCGGGCGGAACAATGAGCAGTTCTTC.